One sample yielded the 27 T cell receptor beta chains listed below, sequenced in a study of cytomegalovirus exposure and HLA in healthy donors. 60 Vbeta and 13 Jbeta primers were used in PCR. TCRdb's table, derived via immunoSEQ multiplex PCR, lists solely in-frame clones and lacks some. The sample holds just over 150,000 clones. Sequenced input: PBMCs. The receptors here all came from a woman between 55 and 75 years old in good health and CMV-seronegative.

The chain couples TRBV25-1 to TRBJ1-1; unclear D gene. Per the germline V gene, CDR1 is MGHDK and CDR2 is SYGVNS. This CDR3 region has 13 residues. V was trimmed by 3 bases and J by 0 bases, leaving 5 bases between them. DNA of the CDR3: TGTGCCAGCAGTGACAGGTTGAACACTGAAGCTTTCTTT. It translates to CASSDRLNTEAFF. The full variable domain, rest sourced from reference TRBV25-1 and TRBJ1-1, is EADIYQTPRYLVIGTGKKITLECSQTMGHDKMYWYQQDPGMELHLIHYSYGVNSTEKGDLSSESTVSRIRTEHFPLTLESARPSHTSQYLCASSDRLNTEAFFGQGTRLTVV.

The gene calls are TRBV7-2 and TRBJ2-5, with 7 nucleotides matching TRBD2. The J call may be faulty, since TRBJ2-7 better matches the DNA end. The germline CDR1 and CDR2 sequences are SGHTA and FQGNSA. The CDR3 loop spans 16 amino acids. The chain's CDR3 is CASSLIVAGPGVEQYF. CDR3 coding DNA: TGTGCCAGCAGCTTGATCGTAGCGGGCCCGGGGGTCGAGCAGTACTTC.

V is TRBV18 and J is TRBJ1-4, with D possibly being TRBD1 (6 bases). Trimming cost V 4 bases and J 4 bases, with 7 bases left between them. This CDR3 comprises 13 residues. Germline-derived CDR1 and CDR2 are KGHSH and LQKENI. The CDR3 loop reads CASSRGGNEKLFF. In DNA form, the CDR3 reads TGTGCCAGCTCACGAGGGGGTAATGAAAAACTGTTTTTT.

The chain couples TRBV9 to TRBJ1-3; no clear D gene. The germline V gene has CDR1 SGDLS and CDR2 YYNGEE. Between the trimmed V and J ends, which lost 4 bases and 8 bases, there was a span of 13 bases. The CDR3 spans 13 residues. This chain's CDR3 is CASSPGGSDTIYF. CDR3 bases: TGTGCCAGCAGCCCCGGAGGGAGTGACACCATATATTTT.

This rearrangement joins TRBV18 to TRBJ1-1; 8 nucleotides line up with TRBD1. The CDR3 consists of 15 residues. After removal of 3 bases from V and 2 bases from J, the junction contained 5 bases not matched to a gene. Germline loops: CDR1 KGHSH, CDR2 LQKENI. The CDR3 DNA sequence: TGTGCCAGCTCACCTCCGGGACAGGAAAACACTGAAGCTTTCTTT. This sequence encodes CASSPPGQENTEAFF.

This rearrangement joins TRBV6-1 to TRBJ2-5, with a tentative D call TRBD2 (5 bases). Matching the DNA end better, TRBJ2-7 makes the J call doubtful. The CDR3 is made up of 15 amino acids. The germline V gene has CDR1 MNHNS and CDR2 SASEGT. The CDR3 DNA is TGTGCCAGCAGTGGAGGGAGAAGGACGTCCTACGAGCAGTACTTC. Its translation: CASSGGRRTSYEQYF.

This rearrangement joins TRBV7-6 to TRBJ2-7, with 9 bases lining up with TRBD1. The CDR3 has 14 residues. Trimming cost V 5 bases and J 6 bases; bases outside gene matches: 8. CDR1 and CDR2 (germline): SGHVS, FNYEAQ. This CDR3 reads CASSPGQGSAEQYF. CDR3 nucleotide sequence: TGTGCCAGCAGCCCGGGACAGGGATCCGCCGAGCAGTACTTC.

CDR3 coding DNA: TGTGCCAGCAGCGAAGCGGGAGGGTTCTACAATGAGCAGTTCTTC. It yields the protein CASSEAGGFYNEQFF. The chain has TRBV5-4 and TRBJ2-1; TRBD2 aligns across 10 bases. The junction had 4 bases not matched to a gene; V was cut back by 4 bases and J by 3 bases. Looked up from germline, CDR1 is SGHNT and CDR2 is YYREEE (reference sequence). This CDR3 spans 15 amino acids.

The V gene is TRBV5-4, the J gene TRBJ2-7; maybe TRBD1 (6 bases). This CDR3 is built from 14 residues. V was clipped by 5 bases and J by 7 bases, with 19 bases between them. CDR1 is SGHNT, CDR2 YYREEE, per germline (reference sequence). The CDR3 nucleotides are TGTGCCAGCAGGGGGGCAGCAGGGGTTACGGAGCAGTACTTC. Amino acid sequence: CASRGAAGVTEQYF.

The rearrangement joins TRBV4-1 to TRBJ1-5; 11 nucleotides match TRBD1. Per germline, CDR1 MGHRA and CDR2 YSYEKL. The CDR3 has 16 amino acids. V was clipped by 3 bases and J by 6 bases; unmatched bases: 7. CDR3 sequence reads: CASSQRTGGDFQPQHF. The CDR3 DNA sequence: TGCGCCAGCAGCCAGCGGACAGGGGGCGATTTTCAGCCCCAGCATTTT.

The DNA of the CDR3 is TGTGCTAGTGGTTTGGTACAGGGAGGGCCGAACACCGGGGAGCTGTTTTTT. Translation gives CASGLVQGGPNTGELFF. The chain recombines TRBV12-5 with TRBJ2-2; D perhaps matches TRBD2 (7 bases). Germline V gene data show CDR1 as LGHNT and CDR2 as FRNRAP. V dropped 0 bases and J dropped 0 bases, with 11 bases sitting between them. The CDR3 loop spans 17 amino acids.

The genes are TRBV7-3 and TRBJ1-3; 7 bases agree with TRBD1. Germline V gene data show CDR1 as SGHTA and CDR2 as FQGTGA. J gave up 2 bases and V 0 bases, and 1 base lay outside the gene matches. This CDR3 region has 15 residues. Here the CDR3 DNA reads TGTGCCAGCAGCTTAACGCAGGGGGCTGGAAACACCATATATTTT. Protein: CASSLTQGAGNTIYF.

The J gene is TRBJ1-2, the V gene TRBV5-6, with 10 bases aligning to TRBD1. This CDR3 has 16 amino acids. Per germline, CDR1 SGHDT and CDR2 YYEEEE. J was trimmed by 9 bases and V by 4 bases; bases with no gene match: 15. The CDR3 loop is CASSPVPGTGVDRYTF. For the CDR3, the DNA is TGTGCCAGCAGCCCAGTACCCGGGACAGGGGTTGATCGCTACACCTTC.

This chain uses TRBV7-3 with TRBJ1-1; tentative D call: TRBD1 (6 bases). The germline V and J ends were trimmed by 0 bases and 3 bases, with 8 bases remaining between them. Germline V gene data show CDR1 as SGHTA and CDR2 as FQGTGA. This CDR3 is built from 14 residues. CDR3 amino acids: CASSLTAGDTEAFF. The CDR3 bases are TGTGCCAGCAGCTTAACCGCAGGGGACACTGAAGCTTTCTTT.

The chain uses TRBV10-1 and TRBJ2-1; TRBD2 might be the D (5 bases). The V end lost 4 bases, the J end lost 8 bases, and 15 bases lay between the germline ends. Germline-derived CDR1 and CDR2 are WNHNN and SYGVQD (reference sequence). This CDR3 has 14 residues. The CDR3 DNA is TGCGCCAGCAGTGGGGATCTTGGGAGCGATGAGCAGTTCTTC. It is translated as CASSGDLGSDEQFF.

The chain uses TRBV7-8 and TRBJ1-2; D may be TRBD1 (6 bases). The CDR3 consists of 18 residues. V was trimmed by 5 bases and J by 4 bases, leaving 26 bases between them. CDR1 and CDR2 from the germline V gene are SGHVS and FQNEAQ. CDR3 protein: CASSPRSGGASSGYGYTF. Written as DNA, the CDR3 is TGTGCCAGCAGCCCAAGATCGGGGGGCGCAAGTTCCGGCTATGGCTACACCTTC.

The chain recombines TRBV5-5 with TRBJ2-7; tentatively, D is TRBD2 (5 bases). The germline gives CDR1 SGHKS, CDR2 YYEKEE (reference sequence). Trimming removed 0 bases from V and 1 base from J, with 17 bases in between. The CDR3 has 17 amino acids. Written as DNA, the CDR3 is TGTGCCAGCAGCTTGGCCCCTACTAGTACGAAATCCTACGAGCAGTACTTC. Amino acid sequence: CASSLAPTSTKSYEQYF. Full variable domain (remainder filled in from reference TRBV5-5 and TRBJ2-7): DAGVTQSPTHLIKTRGQQVTLRCSPISGHKSVSWYQQVLGQGPQFIFQYYEKEERGRGNFPDRFSARQFPNYSSELNVNALLLGDSALYLCASSLAPTSTKSYEQYFGPGTRLTVT.

The chain recombines TRBV6-1 with TRBJ2-1, with a tentative D call TRBD2 (6 bases). V gave up 6 bases and J gave up 15 bases, with 27 bases separating them. CDR1 is MNHNS, CDR2 SASEGT, per germline. CDR3 length equals 15 residues. The CDR3 spells CASSLDRDFLSWAFF. The CDR3 DNA reads as TGTGCCAGCAGCCTAGACCGGGACTTCCTGTCGTGGGCGTTCTTC.

This chain connects TRBV6-5 to TRBJ2-1; 11 bases line up with TRBD2. Per germline, CDR1 MNHEY and CDR2 SVGAGI. The CDR3 is 16 amino acids. The J segment lost 4 bases and the V segment lost 4 bases, leaving 6 bases of the junction unmatched. The CDR3 loop reads CASSLSGTSGYNEQFF. The CDR3, as DNA: TGTGCCAGCAGTTTATCCGGGACTAGCGGTTACAATGAGCAGTTCTTC.

CDR3 loop: CASSHRDSRGNTIYF. The CDR3 DNA reads as TGTGCCAGCAGCCACCGGGACAGCCGAGGAAACACCATATATTTT. J is TRBJ1-3 and V is TRBV7-9, with 7 bases matching TRBD1. CDR3 length: 15 residues. Germline CDR1 is SEHNR and CDR2 is FQNEAQ (reference sequence). With V trimmed by 5 bases and J by 4 bases, 8 bases remained unmatched.

The V gene is TRBV5-1, the J gene TRBJ2-1, with D possibly being TRBD2 (7 bases). Germline loops: CDR1 SGHRS, CDR2 YFSETQ. The V and J ends lost 2 bases and 8 bases respectively, with 14 bases between them. The CDR3 consists of 14 residues. CDR3 DNA sequence: TGCGCCAGCAGCTTAGAGGGGGGGTCGGATGAGCAGTTCTTC. It is translated as CASSLEGGSDEQFF.

The genes are TRBV7-9 and TRBJ1-1, with D possibly TRBD1 on 6 matching bases. This CDR3 is built from 18 residues. Germline values: CDR1 SEHNR, CDR2 FQNEAQ (reference sequence). Trimming took 5 bases from V and 0 from J, leaving 22 bases between them. CDR3 nucleotides: TGTGCCAGCAGCCCGTCGGTTGTTGGGGGCTTCATGAACACTGAAGCTTTCTTT. This codes for CASSPSVVGGFMNTEAFF.

The chain joins TRBV15 to TRBJ2-7, with TRBD2 matching over 12 bases. Germline trimming cut 4 bases from V and 0 bases from J; bases unmatched to any gene: 7. Germline lookup yields CDR1 LNHNV and CDR2 YYDKDF (reference sequence). This CDR3 contains 17 residues. The CDR3 region is CATSTFTSGGFSYEQYF. The DNA for the CDR3 is TGTGCCACCAGCACGTTTACTAGCGGGGGGTTCTCCTACGAGCAGTACTTC. The variable domain in full, with the rest retrieved from reference TRBV15 and TRBJ2-7, is DAMVIQNPRYQVTQFGKPVTLSCSQTLNHNVMYWYQQKSSQAPKLLFHYYDKDFNNEADTPDNFQSRRPNTSFCFLDIRSPGLGDTAMYLCATSTFTSGGFSYEQYFGPGTRLTVT.

As regards this clone: Other DNA sequences in this sample translate to the same CDR3. DNA for the CDR3: TGTGCCAGCAGCTTTGGACAGGAGATCTATGGCTACACCTTC. Encoded protein: CASSFGQEIYGYTF. The chain employs TRBV5-6 and TRBJ1-2; 7 nucleotides line up with TRBD1. The germline V gene has CDR1 SGHDT and CDR2 YYEEEE. There are 14 residues in the CDR3. The junction had 5 bases not matched to a gene; V was cut back by 2 bases and J by 4 bases.

The chain joins TRBV14 to TRBJ2-7; 8 positions agree with TRBD2. CDR3 length: 13 amino acids. Germline V gene lookup returns CDR1 SGHDN and CDR2 FVKESK. Trimming took 6 bases from V and 3 from J; bases not matched to a gene: 4. The CDR3, as DNA: TGTGCCAGCAGTAGCGGGACCTACTACGAGCAGTACTTC. The encoded protein is CASSSGTYYEQYF.

V gene TRBV10-3 combines with J gene TRBJ1-5, with a possible D match to TRBD1 (5 bases). V was trimmed by 0 bases and J by 2 bases, leaving 11 bases between them. Germline loops: CDR1 ENHRY, CDR2 SYGVKD. The CDR3 spans 16 residues. The CDR3 DNA reads TGTGCCATCAGTGAGTCAGTGACAGAGGGCAATCAGCCCCAGCATTTT. It translates to CAISESVTEGNQPQHF.

The chain links TRBV9 to TRBJ2-1; TRBD1 is a possible D gene (5 bases). Per the germline V gene, CDR1 is SGDLS and CDR2 is YYNGEE. The CDR3 is 17 amino acids. V lost 0 bases and J lost 0, with 13 bases in between. The CDR3: CASSVVPDSSSYNEQFF. CDR3 DNA sequence: TGTGCCAGCAGCGTAGTCCCCGACAGTAGCTCCTACAATGAGCAGTTCTTC. The full variable domain, with the rest looked up from reference TRBV9 and TRBJ2-1, is DSGVTQTPKHLITATGQRVTLRCSPRSGDLSVYWYQQSLDQGLQFLIQYYNGEERAKGNILERFSAQQFPDLHSELNLSSLELGDSALYFCASSVVPDSSSYNEQFFGPGTRLTVL.